This record covers a single T cell receptor (beta chain). Per the authors' pipeline: The assay estimated nucleated cells by amplifying reference gene primers. TCRdb's table, derived via immunoSEQ multiplex PCR, lists solely in-frame clones and lacks some. D and trimming were read from the DNA, whereas the V and J calls and clone size are those reported in that table. The table records 200,000 to 250,000 clones, approximately 78% of them present only once. Germline V gives CDR1 MDHEN, CDR2 SYDVKM. The CDR3 runs 14 residues. V dropped 2 bases and J dropped 0 bases, with 6 bases sitting between them. This entry belongs to a study of blood T cell repertoires in COVID-19. Turning to the study itself: Acute-phase and convalescent COVID-19 samples originated in the United States, Italy and Spain. T cells, B-cell-depleted T cells, or PBMCs supplied cDNA or gDNA.

A Seattle source enrolled patients during active infection and followed them longitudinally. The chain employs TRBV28 and TRBJ2-3, with a tentative D call TRBD2 (5 bases). The specimen sequenced was peripheral blood. The sequence was collected from a woman between 70 and 85 years old with COVID-19, enrolled during active disease. The CDR3 DNA follows: TGTGCCAGCAGTTTACAGCGGAGCACAGATACGCAGTATTTT. Its translation: CASSLQRSTDTQYF.